This is a list of T cell receptor beta chains from one sample in a study of human T cells and chemical hapten exposure. TCRdb independently ran MiXCR on the RACE reads; one entry per CDR3 protein. Of 35,000 to 50,000 distinct CDR3 sequences in the sample, roughly 12% were seen once. Sequences were derived from whole blood, sampled in connection with sensitization to the hapten diphenylcyclopropenone (DPC). Every receptor here comes from a woman between 25 and 40 years old with alopecia areata. Some clones in this sample may be carry-over from other donors' samples. CDR3s include the opening cysteine and the closing phenylalanine or tryptophan. The D gene is left open where the match is weak. Clone size is not always given. Where it is, it says once, few, many or a class for expanded clones.

CDR3 DNA | CDR3 protein | clone size | D gene | J gene | V gene
TGTGCCAGCAGTCCTGAGGTAGCGGGGTCCTACGAGCAGTACTTC | CASSPEVAGSYEQYF | - | TRBD2 | TRBJ2-7 | TRBV28
TGTGCCAGCCGGCTGAGTCGGCCCACAGATACGCAGTATTTT | CASRLSRPTDTQYF | many | - | TRBJ2-3 | TRBV28
TGCGCCAGCAGCCAAGAAATTTGGGGGCGTGGAGCTTTCTTT | CASSQEIWGRGAFF | - | - | TRBJ1-1 | TRBV4-3
TGTGCCAGCAGCGCAACTGGGCACGAGCAGTACTTC | CASSATGHEQYF | - | - | TRBJ2-7 | TRBV9
TGTGCCAGCAGCCACCCAGGGATCGAGCAGTACTTC | CASSHPGIEQYF | - | - | TRBJ2-7 | TRBV28
TGTGCCAGCAGCGTAGCTCCGGGACCAACGACAGATACGCAGTATTTT | CASSVAPGPTTDTQYF | - | - | TRBJ2-3 | TRBV9
TGTGCCAGCAGCTTAGGGGCTAGCAGCAATGAGCAGTTCTTC | CASSLGASSNEQFF | many | - | TRBJ2-1 | TRBV11-3
TGTGCCAGCAGTAGCGGGGAGCTGTTTTTT | CASSSGELFF | many | - | TRBJ2-2 | TRBV12-3/TRBV12-4
TGTGCCAGCAGAAGAAGGAGGGAGGAGCAGTTCTTC | CASRRRREEQFF | many | - | TRBJ2-1 | TRBV28
TGTGCCAGCAGCTTGTACTTTCCGGGGAGCTCCTACAATGAGCAGTTCTTC | CASSLYFPGSSYNEQFF | few | - | TRBJ2-1 | TRBV5-5
TGTGCCAGCAGTTTAGTAGCGGGAAGGGTCTCCGAGCAGTACTTC | CASSLVAGRVSEQYF | - | TRBD2 | TRBJ2-7 | TRBV6-2/TRBV6-3
TGTGCCAGCAGCTTATGGTCCGGGGCTAATCAGCCCCAGCATTTT | CASSLWSGANQPQHF | few | - | TRBJ1-5 | TRBV7-6
TGTGCCACCCAGGCTAGCCTCTCCTACGAGCAGTACTTC | CATQASLSYEQYF | few | - | TRBJ2-7 | TRBV15
TGTGCCAGCAGCCCGGGACAGGGGAATTCTAACTATGGCTACACCTTC | CASSPGQGNSNYGYTF | few | TRBD1 | TRBJ1-2 | TRBV7-2
TGTGCCAGCAGCGTAGAGACCCAGTACTTC | CASSVETQYF | few | - | TRBJ2-5 | TRBV9
TGTGCCAGCAGGACAGGTTCAGGGGGCTACACCTTC | CASRTGSGGYTF | many | - | TRBJ1-2 | TRBV6-5
TGTGCCAGCAGCTTCTACACTGAAGCTTTCTTT | CASSFYTEAFF | many | - | TRBJ1-1 | TRBV7-2
TGCGCCAGCAGCCGAGGCCAGGCGGTCGGGGAGCTGTTTTTT | CASSRGQAVGELFF | many | - | TRBJ2-2 | TRBV5-1
TGTGCCAGCAGCCAAGCCCAGGGGGGCAGTGACACTGAAGCTTTCTTT | CASSQAQGGSDTEAFF | many | TRBD1 | TRBJ1-1 | TRBV4-2
TGTGCCACCAGCAGAGACCACTACGAGCAGTACTTC | CATSRDHYEQYF | - | - | TRBJ2-7 | TRBV15
TGTGCCAGCAGTCTAAGACTAGCTGCGGAGACCCAGTACTTC | CASSLRLAAETQYF | - | TRBD2 | TRBJ2-5 | TRBV12-3/TRBV12-4
TGTGCCAGCAGCTTAGACGAGGGTACGAACGAGCAGTACTTC | CASSLDEGTNEQYF | - | - | TRBJ2-7 | TRBV7-8
TGTGCCAGCAGCTTAGCGAGGAAGGAGACCCAGTACTTC | CASSLARKETQYF | many | - | TRBJ2-5 | TRBV7-6
TGTGCCAGCAGTATTAACAGGGGCCGCCAGTACGAGCAGTACTTC | CASSINRGRQYEQYF | few | TRBD1 | TRBJ2-7 | TRBV7-9
TGCAGCGTTGAAGCACCGGGACACTTGAACGAGCAGTACTTC | CSVEAPGHLNEQYF | - | - | TRBJ2-7 | TRBV29-1
TGTGCCAGCAGGGGACTGCATCTTGGCTACACCTTC | CASRGLHLGYTF | many | - | TRBJ1-2 | TRBV6-1
TGTGCCAGCAGCTCGAAGACAGGTTACAATGAGCAGTTCTTC | CASSSKTGYNEQFF | many | - | TRBJ2-1 | TRBV7-2
TGCAGTGCTCCTGGACAGGGGGCTATAAACACTGAAGCTTTCTTT | CSAPGQGAINTEAFF | - | TRBD1 | TRBJ1-1 | TRBV20-1
TGCAGTGCCACCGGGACAGGGCACAATCAGCCCCAGCATTTT | CSATGTGHNQPQHF | many | TRBD1 | TRBJ1-5 | TRBV20-1
TGCAGCGTTGGGTACGCAGAGAAGCGCAATGAGCAGTTCTTC | CSVGYAEKRNEQFF | few | - | TRBJ2-1 | TRBV29-1
TGTGCCAGCAGCAAGACTAGCGGCTCCTACAATGAGCAGTTCTTC | CASSKTSGSYNEQFF | few | TRBD2 | TRBJ2-1 | TRBV11-2
TGTGCCAGCAGCTCCCACGGGGTTCCAGATACGCAGTATTTT | CASSSHGVPDTQYF | - | - | TRBJ2-3 | TRBV11-3
TGTGCCAGCAGCCAAAACGACAGGGGTCTTCATACCCCCTACGAGCAGTACTTC | CASSQNDRGLHTPYEQYF | many | TRBD1 | TRBJ2-7 | TRBV7-2
TGTGCCAGCAGCCCCTACTTGCGTGAGCAGTTCTTC | CASSPYLREQFF | - | - | TRBJ2-1 | TRBV28
TGCGCCAGCAGCTTGGATCAGGTACCCTACGAGCAGTACTTC | CASSLDQVPYEQYF | - | - | TRBJ2-7 | TRBV5-1
TGCAGCGTCGCACAGGGGAACACTGAAGCTTTCTTT | CSVAQGNTEAFF | once | - | TRBJ1-1 | TRBV29-1
TGTGCCAGTAGTACTCCGGACACCACCTACGAGCAGTACTTC | CASSTPDTTYEQYF | - | - | TRBJ2-7 | TRBV19
TGTGCCAGCAGCCCACCCCCCCCTAGCGGGAGATTCGATGAGCAGTTCTTC | CASSPPPPSGRFDEQFF | few | TRBD2 | TRBJ2-1 | TRBV7-9
TGTGCCAGCAGTTTAGGCACTGGCGGTTCCTACGAGCAGTACTTC | CASSLGTGGSYEQYF | - | - | TRBJ2-7 | TRBV28
TGTGCCAGCAGCTTATATCGGGAGGCCGGGGAGCTGTTTTTT | CASSLYREAGELFF | few | TRBD2 | TRBJ2-2 | TRBV7-2
TGTGCCTGGAGCCTTCGGGACAGGGTAAACGAGCAGTACTTC | CAWSLRDRVNEQYF | - | TRBD1 | TRBJ2-7 | TRBV30
TGTGCCAGCATCCTAGGACAGCTAAGCACAGATACGCAGTATTTT | CASILGQLSTDTQYF | - | - | TRBJ2-3 | TRBV6-2/TRBV6-3
TGTGCCAGCAGACCACCCCTCGGACGGGCGGAGCAGTACTTC | CASRPPLGRAEQYF | many | - | TRBJ2-7 | TRBV2
TGCGCCAGCAGCTATGCGGGACAGGGGCGAACAGATACGCAGTATTTT | CASSYAGQGRTDTQYF | many | TRBD1 | TRBJ2-3 | TRBV5-1
TGTGCCAGCAGCTTAGAAGCGGGAAGGGATACGCAGTATTTT | CASSLEAGRDTQYF | many | TRBD2 | TRBJ2-3 | TRBV7-2
TGTGCCAGCAGTTACGCACAGGGTTGGACTGAAGCTTTCTTT | CASSYAQGWTEAFF | - | - | TRBJ1-1 | TRBV6-5
TGTGCCAGCAGCTTGGGGACAGGCCTCTCCTACGAGCAGTACTTC | CASSLGTGLSYEQYF | - | TRBD1 | TRBJ2-7 | TRBV5-5
TGTGCCAGCTCACCCCCCAGTATTGAGCAGTTCTTC | CASSPPSIEQFF | many | - | TRBJ2-1 | TRBV18
TGCGCCAGCAGCCAAGATCATCGGGGGGCAGACTATGGCTACACCTTC | CASSQDHRGADYGYTF | - | - | TRBJ1-2 | TRBV4-3
TGTGCCAGCAGTGGACAGGGGGTCCAGAACACTGAAGCTTTCTTT | CASSGQGVQNTEAFF | few | TRBD1 | TRBJ1-1 | TRBV2
TGTGCCAGCAGTTACGCCCTTCGGACAGGAAATCAGCCCCAGCATTTT | CASSYALRTGNQPQHF | - | TRBD1 | TRBJ1-5 | TRBV6-2/TRBV6-3